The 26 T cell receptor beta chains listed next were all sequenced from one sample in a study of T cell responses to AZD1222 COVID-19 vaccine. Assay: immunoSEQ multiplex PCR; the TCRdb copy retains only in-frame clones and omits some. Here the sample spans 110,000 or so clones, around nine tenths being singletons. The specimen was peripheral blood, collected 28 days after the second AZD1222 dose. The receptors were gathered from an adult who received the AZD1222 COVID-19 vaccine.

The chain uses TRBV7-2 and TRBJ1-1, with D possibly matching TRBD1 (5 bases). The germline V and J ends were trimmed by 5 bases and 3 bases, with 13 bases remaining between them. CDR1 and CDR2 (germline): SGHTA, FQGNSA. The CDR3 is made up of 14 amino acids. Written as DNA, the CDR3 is TGTGCCAGCAGCACGCAGAGGGGTTACACTGAAGCTTTCTTT. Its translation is CASSTQRGYTEAFF.

CDR3 sequence reads: CASSEFEGSNYGYTF. The CDR3 DNA reads TGTGCCAGCAGTGAATTTGAGGGTTCTAACTATGGCTACACCTTC. The V call is TRBV25-1, the J call TRBJ1-2, with no clear D. The CDR3 loop spans 15 amino acids. With 1 base removed from V and 0 bases from J, the gap between germline ends came to 9 bases. The germline V gene has CDR1 MGHDK and CDR2 SYGVNS.

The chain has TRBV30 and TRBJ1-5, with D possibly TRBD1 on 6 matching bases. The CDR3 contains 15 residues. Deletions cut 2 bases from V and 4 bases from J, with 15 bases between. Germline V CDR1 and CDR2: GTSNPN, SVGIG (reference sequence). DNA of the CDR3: TGTGCCTGGAGTAGGGGGGGCGTAGGAAATCAGCCCCAGCATTTT. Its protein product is CAWSRGGVGNQPQHF. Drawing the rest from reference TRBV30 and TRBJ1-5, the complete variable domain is SQTIHQWPATLVQPVGSPLSLECTVEGTSNPNLYWYRQAAGRGLQLLFYSVGIGQISSEVPQNLSASRPQDRQFILSSKKLLLSDSGFYLCAWSRGGVGNQPQHFGDGTRLSIL.

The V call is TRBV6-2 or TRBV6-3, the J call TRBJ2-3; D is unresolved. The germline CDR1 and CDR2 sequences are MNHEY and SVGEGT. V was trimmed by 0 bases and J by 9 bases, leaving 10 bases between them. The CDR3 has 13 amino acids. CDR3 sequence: CASSYSSWITQYF. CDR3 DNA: TGTGCCAGCAGTTACTCTAGCTGGATAACGCAGTATTTT.

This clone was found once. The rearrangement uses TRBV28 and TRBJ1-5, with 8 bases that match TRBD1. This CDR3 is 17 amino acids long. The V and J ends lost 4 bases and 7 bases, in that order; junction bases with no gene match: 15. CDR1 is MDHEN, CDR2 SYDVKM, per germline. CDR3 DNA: TGTGCCAGCAGTTCCTCGACAGGGGCCAGAGTGATACAGCCCCAGCATTTT. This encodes CASSSSTGARVIQPQHF.

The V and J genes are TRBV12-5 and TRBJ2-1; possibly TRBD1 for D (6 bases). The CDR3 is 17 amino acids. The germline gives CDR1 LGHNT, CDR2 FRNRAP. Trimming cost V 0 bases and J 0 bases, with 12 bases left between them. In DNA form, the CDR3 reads TGTGCTAGTGGTTTGGTTTTAACAGGGAGCTCCTACAATGAGCAGTTCTTC. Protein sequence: CASGLVLTGSSYNEQFF.

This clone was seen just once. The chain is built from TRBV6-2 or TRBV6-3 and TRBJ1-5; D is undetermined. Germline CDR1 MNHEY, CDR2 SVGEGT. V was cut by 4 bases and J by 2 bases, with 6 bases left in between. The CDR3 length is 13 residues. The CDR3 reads CASSSQGNQPQHF. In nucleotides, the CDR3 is TGTGCCAGCAGTTCTCAGGGCAATCAGCCCCAGCATTTT.

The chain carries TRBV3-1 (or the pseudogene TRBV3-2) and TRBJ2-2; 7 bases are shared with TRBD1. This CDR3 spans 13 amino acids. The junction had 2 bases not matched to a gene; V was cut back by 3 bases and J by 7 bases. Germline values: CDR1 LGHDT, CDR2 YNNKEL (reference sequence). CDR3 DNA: TGTGCCAGCAGCCACGACAGGGACGGGGAGCTGTTTTTT. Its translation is CASSHDRDGELFF.

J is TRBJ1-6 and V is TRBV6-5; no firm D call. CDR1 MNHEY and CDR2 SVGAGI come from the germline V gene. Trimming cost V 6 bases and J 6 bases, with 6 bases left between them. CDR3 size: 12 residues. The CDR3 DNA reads TGTGCCAGCAGCCGGTCTAATTCACCCCTCCACTTT. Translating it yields CASSRSNSPLHF.

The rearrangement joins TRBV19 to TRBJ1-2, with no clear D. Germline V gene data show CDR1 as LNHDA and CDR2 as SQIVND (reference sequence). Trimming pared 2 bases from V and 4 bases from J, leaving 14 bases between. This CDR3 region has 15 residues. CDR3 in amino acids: CASSIIPRSSYGYTF. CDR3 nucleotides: TGTGCCAGTAGTATAATCCCGCGATCCTCCTATGGCTACACCTTC.

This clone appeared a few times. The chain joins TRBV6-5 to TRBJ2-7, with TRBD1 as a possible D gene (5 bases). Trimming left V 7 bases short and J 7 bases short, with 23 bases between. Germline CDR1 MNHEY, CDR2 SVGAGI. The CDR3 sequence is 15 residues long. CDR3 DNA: TGTGCCAGCACCCCTGATATGGGGCGAACACGAGAGCAGTACTTC. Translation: CASTPDMGRTREQYF.

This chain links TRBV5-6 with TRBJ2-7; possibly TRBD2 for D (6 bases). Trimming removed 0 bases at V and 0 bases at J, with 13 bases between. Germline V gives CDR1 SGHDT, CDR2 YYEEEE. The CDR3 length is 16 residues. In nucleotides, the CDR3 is TGTGCCAGCAGCTTGGGGGAGGCTAGCGTCTCCTACGAGCAGTACTTC. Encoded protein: CASSLGEASVSYEQYF.

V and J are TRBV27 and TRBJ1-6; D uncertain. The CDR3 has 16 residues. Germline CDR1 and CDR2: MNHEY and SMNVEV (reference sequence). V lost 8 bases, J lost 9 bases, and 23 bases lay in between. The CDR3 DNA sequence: TGTGCCAGCGGACGTGGGAGCCAAACCCCAGTTTCACCCCTCCACTTT. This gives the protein CASGRGSQTPVSPLHF.

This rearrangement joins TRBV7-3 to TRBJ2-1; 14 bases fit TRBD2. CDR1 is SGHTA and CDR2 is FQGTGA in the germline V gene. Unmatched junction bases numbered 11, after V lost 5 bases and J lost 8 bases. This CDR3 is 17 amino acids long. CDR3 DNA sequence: TGTGCCAGCAGCCGGACTAGCGGGGGGATTGCGCTCCATGAGCAGTTCTTC. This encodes CASSRTSGGIALHEQFF.

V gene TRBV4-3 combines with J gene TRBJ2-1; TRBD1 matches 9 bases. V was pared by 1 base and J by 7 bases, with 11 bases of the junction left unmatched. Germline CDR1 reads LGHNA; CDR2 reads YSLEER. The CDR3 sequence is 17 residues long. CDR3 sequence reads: CASSQVLFGTGRNEQFF. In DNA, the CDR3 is TGCGCCAGCAGCCAAGTTCTTTTTGGGACAGGGCGAAATGAGCAGTTCTTC.

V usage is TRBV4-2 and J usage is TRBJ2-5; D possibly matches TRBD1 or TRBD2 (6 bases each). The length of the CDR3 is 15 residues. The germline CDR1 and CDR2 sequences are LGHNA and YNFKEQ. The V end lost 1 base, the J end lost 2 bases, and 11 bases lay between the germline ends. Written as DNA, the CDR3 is TGTGCCAGCAGCCAAGGCGGGACAAGACAAGAGACCCAGTACTTC. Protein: CASSQGGTRQETQYF.

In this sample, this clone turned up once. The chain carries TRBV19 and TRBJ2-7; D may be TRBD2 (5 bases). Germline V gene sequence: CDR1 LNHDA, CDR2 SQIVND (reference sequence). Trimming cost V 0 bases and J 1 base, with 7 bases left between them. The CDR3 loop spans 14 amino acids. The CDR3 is CASSIDPGSYEQYF. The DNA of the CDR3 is TGTGCCAGTAGTATAGACCCGGGATCCTACGAGCAGTACTTC.

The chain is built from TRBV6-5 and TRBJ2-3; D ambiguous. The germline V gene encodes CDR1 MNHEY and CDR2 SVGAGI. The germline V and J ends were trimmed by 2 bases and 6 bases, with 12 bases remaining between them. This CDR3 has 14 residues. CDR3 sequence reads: CASSYLPGSDTQYF. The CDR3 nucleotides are TGTGCCAGCAGTTACCTTCCGGGTTCCGATACGCAGTATTTT.

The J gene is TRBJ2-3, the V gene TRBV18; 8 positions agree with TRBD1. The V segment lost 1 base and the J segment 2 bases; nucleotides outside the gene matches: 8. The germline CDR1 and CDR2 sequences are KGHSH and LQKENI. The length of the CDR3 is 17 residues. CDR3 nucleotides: TGTGCCAGCTCACCACTGGGGAGACAGGGGTTCACAGATACGCAGTATTTT. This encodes CASSPLGRQGFTDTQYF.

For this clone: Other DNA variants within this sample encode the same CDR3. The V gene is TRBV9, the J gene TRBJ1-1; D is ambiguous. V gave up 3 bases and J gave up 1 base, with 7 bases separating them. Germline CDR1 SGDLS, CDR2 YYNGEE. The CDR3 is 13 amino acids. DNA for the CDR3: TGTGCCAGCAGCGGAGGGAGGAACACTGAAGCTTTCTTT. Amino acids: CASSGGRNTEAFF. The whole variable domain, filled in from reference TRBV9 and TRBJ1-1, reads DSGVTQTPKHLITATGQRVTLRCSPRSGDLSVYWYQQSLDQGLQFLIQYYNGEERAKGNILERFSAQQFPDLHSELNLSSLELGDSALYFCASSGGRNTEAFFGQGTRLTVV.

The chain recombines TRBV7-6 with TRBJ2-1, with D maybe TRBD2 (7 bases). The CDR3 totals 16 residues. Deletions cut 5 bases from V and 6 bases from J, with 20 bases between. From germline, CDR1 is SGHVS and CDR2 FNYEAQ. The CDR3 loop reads CASSQLTGGPGNEQFF. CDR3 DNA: TGTGCCAGCAGCCAACTAACGGGGGGCCCCGGCAATGAGCAGTTCTTC.

CDR3 residues: CASSGGPGAGNTIYF. CDR3 nucleotides: TGTGCCAGCAGCGGAGGACCAGGGGCTGGAAACACCATATATTTT. The chain couples TRBV5-4 to TRBJ1-3; D is perhaps TRBD1 (6 bases). Trimming took 4 bases from V and 2 from J, leaving 13 bases between them. Germline V gene data show CDR1 as SGHNT and CDR2 as YYREEE (reference sequence). The CDR3 covers 15 residues.

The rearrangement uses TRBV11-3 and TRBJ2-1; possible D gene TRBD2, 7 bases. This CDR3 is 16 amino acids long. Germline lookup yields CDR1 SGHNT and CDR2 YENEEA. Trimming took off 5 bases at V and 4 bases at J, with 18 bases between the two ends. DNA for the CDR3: TGTGCCAGCAGCCCTCTGGGAGGGAGGGGGTACAATGAGCAGTTCTTC. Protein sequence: CASSPLGGRGYNEQFF.

CDR3 nucleotides: TGTGCCAGCAGCCCAAGGATCGTACCCGAGACCCAGTACTTC. Translating gives CASSPRIVPETQYF. The V and J genes are TRBV9 and TRBJ2-5; no clear D. The CDR3 is 14 amino acids. Germline values: CDR1 SGDLS, CDR2 YYNGEE. V lost 4 bases and J 5 bases, leaving 15 bases between the germline ends.

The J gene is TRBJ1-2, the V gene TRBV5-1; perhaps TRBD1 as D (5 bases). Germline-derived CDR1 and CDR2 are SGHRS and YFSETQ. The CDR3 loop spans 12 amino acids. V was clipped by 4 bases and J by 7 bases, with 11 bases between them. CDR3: CASSLGVIGYTF. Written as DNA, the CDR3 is TGCGCCAGCAGCCTAGGGGTCATTGGCTACACCTTC.

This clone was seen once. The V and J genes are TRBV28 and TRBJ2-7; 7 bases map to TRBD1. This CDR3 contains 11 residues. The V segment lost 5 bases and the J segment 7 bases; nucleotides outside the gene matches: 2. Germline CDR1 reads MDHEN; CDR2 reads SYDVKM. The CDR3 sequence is CASSLQGEQYF. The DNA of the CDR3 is TGTGCCAGCAGTCTACAGGGGGAGCAGTACTTC. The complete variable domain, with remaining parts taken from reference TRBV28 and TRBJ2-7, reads DVKVTQSSRYLVKRTGEKVFLECVQDMDHENMFWYRQDPGLGLRLIYFSYDVKMKEKGDIPEGYSVSREKKERFSLILESASTNQTSMYLCASSLQGEQYFGPGTRLTVT.